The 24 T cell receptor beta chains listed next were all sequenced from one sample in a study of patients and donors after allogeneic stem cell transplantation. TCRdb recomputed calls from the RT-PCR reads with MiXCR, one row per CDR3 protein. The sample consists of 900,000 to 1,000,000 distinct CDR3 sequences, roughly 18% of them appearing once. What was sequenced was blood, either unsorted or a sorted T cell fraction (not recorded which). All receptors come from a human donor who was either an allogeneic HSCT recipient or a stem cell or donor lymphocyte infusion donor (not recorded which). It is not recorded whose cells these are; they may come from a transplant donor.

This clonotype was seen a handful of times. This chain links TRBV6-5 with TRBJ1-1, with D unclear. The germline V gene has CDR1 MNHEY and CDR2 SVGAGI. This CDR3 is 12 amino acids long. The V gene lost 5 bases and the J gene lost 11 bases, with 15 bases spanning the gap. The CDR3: CASSEAPPGAFF. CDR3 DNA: TGTGCCAGCAGTGAGGCACCCCCTGGGGCTTTCTTT.

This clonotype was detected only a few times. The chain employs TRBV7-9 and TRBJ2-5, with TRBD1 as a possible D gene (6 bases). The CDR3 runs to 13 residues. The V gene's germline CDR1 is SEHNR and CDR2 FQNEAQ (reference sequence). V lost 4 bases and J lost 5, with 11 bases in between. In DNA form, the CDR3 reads TGTGCCAGCAGCTCCAGGGGTGGGGAGACCCAGTACTTC. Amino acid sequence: CASSSRGGETQYF. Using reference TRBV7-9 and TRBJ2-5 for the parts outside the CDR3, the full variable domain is DTGVSQNPRHKITKRGQNVTFRCDPISEHNRLYWYRQTLGQGPEFLTYFQNEAQLEKSRLLSDRFSAERPKGSFSTLEIQRTEQGDSAMYLCASSSRGGETQYFGPGTRLLVL.

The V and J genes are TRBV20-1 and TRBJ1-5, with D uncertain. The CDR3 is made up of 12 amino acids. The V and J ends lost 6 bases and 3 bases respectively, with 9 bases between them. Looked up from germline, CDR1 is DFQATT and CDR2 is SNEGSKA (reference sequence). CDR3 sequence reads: CSAGRVNQPQHF. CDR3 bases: TGCAGTGCCGGACGAGTCAATCAGCCCCAGCATTTT.

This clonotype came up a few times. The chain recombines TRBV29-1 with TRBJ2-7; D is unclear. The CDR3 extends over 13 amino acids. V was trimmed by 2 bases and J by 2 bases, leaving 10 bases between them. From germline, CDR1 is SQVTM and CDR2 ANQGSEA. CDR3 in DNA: TGCAGCGTTGAATCCACAGTACCCTACGAGCAGTACTTC. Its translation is CSVESTVPYEQYF.

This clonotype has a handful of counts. For the CDR3, the DNA is TGTGCCAGCAGCGAAAGTTTGACAGGGGGCAGTCAGCCCCAGCATTTT. This codes for CASSESLTGGSQPQHF. The chain uses TRBV2 and TRBJ1-5; TRBD1 matches at 10 bases. With 6 bases clipped from V and 6 bases from J, the junction kept 11 bases outside the gene matches. Germline values: CDR1 SNHLY, CDR2 FYNNEI. CDR3 length equals 16 residues.

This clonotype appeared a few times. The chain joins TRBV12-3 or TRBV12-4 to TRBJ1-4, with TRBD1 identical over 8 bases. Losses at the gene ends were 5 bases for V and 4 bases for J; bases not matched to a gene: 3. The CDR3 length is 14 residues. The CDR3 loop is CASSGTGFNEKLFF. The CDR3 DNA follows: TGTGCCAGCAGTGGGACAGGCTTTAATGAAAAACTGTTTTTT.

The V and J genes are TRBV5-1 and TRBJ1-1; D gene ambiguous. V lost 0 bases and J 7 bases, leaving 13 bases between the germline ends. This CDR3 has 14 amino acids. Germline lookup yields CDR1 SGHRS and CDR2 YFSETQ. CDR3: CASSLEAPGDEAFF. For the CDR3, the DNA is TGCGCCAGCAGCTTGGAGGCGCCCGGTGATGAAGCTTTCTTT. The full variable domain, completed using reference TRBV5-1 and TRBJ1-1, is KAGVTQTPRYLIKTRGQQVTLSCSPISGHRSVSWYQQTPGQGLQFLFEYFSETQRNKGNFPGRFSGRQFSNSRSEMNVSTLELGDSALYLCASSLEAPGDEAFFGQGTRLTVV.

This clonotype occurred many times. CDR3 protein: CSAREGSNQPQHF. The CDR3 coding sequence is TGCAGTGCTAGAGAGGGGAGCAATCAGCCCCAGCATTTT. The chain links TRBV20-1 to TRBJ1-5; unclear D gene. Per the germline V gene, CDR1 is DFQATT and CDR2 is SNEGSKA (reference sequence). The CDR3 is 13 amino acids. Trimming took 0 bases from V and 1 from J, leaving 4 bases between them.

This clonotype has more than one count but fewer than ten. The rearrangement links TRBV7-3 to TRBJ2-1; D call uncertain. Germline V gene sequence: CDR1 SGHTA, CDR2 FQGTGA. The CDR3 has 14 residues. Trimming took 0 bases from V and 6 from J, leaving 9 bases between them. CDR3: CASSLTWESNEQFF. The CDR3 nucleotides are TGTGCCAGCAGCTTAACGTGGGAAAGCAATGAGCAGTTCTTC. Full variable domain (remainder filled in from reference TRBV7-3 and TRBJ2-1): GAGVSQTPSNKVTEKGKYVELRCDPISGHTALYWYRQSLGQGPEFLIYFQGTGAADDSGLPNDRFFAVRPEGSVSTLKIQRTERGDSAVYLCASSLTWESNEQFFGPGTRLTVL.

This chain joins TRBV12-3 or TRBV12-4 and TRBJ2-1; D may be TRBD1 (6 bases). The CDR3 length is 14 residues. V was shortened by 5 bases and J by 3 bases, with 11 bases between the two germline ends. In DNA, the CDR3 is TGTGCCAGCAGTCTACAGGGCCACTACAATGAGCAGTTCTTC. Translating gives CASSLQGHYNEQFF.

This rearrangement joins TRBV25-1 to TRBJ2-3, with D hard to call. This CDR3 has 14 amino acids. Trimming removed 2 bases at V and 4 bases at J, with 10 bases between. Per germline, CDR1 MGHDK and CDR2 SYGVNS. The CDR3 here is CASSESEVPDTQYF. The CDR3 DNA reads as TGTGCCAGCAGTGAAAGTGAAGTCCCAGATACGCAGTATTTT.

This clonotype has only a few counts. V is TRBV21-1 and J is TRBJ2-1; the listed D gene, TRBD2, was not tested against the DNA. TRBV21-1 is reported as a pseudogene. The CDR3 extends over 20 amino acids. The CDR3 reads CASSKRALPRASGSEDEQFF. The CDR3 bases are TGTGCCAGCAGCAAAAGAGCCCTCCCCCGTGCTAGCGGGAGTGAAGATGAGCAGTTCTTC.

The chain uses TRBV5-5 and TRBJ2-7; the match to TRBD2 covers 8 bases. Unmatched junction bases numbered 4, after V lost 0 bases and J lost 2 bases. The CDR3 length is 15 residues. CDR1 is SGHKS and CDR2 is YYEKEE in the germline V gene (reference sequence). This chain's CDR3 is CASSLEYGRAYEQYF. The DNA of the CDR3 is TGTGCCAGCAGCTTGGAATACGGGAGGGCCTACGAGCAGTACTTC.

CDR3 loop: CASSYSGHRTDTQYF. The CDR3 bases are TGTGCCAGCAGTTACTCGGGACACCGCACAGATACGCAGTATTTT. The chain employs TRBV6-5 and TRBJ2-3, with TRBD1 as a possible D gene (6 bases). Per germline, CDR1 MNHEY and CDR2 SVGAGI. The CDR3 covers 15 residues. The V and J ends lost 0 bases and 1 base respectively, with 8 bases between them.

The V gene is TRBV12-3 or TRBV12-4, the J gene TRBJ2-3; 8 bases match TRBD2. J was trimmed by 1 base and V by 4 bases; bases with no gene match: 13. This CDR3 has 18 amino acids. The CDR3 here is CASSSREQRGPRTDTQYF. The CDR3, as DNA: TGTGCCAGCAGTTCTAGGGAGCAGCGGGGGCCTCGCACAGATACGCAGTATTTT.

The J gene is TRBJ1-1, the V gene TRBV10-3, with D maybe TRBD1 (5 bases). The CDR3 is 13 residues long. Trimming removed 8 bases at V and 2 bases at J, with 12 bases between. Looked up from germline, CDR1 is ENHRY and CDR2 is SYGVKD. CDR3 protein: CAIHGQQNTEAFF. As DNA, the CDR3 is TGTGCCATCCACGGACAACAAAACACTGAAGCTTTCTTT.

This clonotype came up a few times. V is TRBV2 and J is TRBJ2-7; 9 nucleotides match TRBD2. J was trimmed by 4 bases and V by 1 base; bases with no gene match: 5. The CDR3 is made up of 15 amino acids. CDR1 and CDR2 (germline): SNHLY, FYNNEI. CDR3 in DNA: TGTGCCAGCAGTGAAGAGCGGGGGGCGGCTTACGAGCAGTACTTC. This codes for CASSEERGAAYEQYF.

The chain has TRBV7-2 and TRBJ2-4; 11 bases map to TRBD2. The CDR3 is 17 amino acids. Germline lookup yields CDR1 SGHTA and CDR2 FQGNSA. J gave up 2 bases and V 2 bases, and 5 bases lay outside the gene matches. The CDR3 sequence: CASSLRGTSGSKNIQYF. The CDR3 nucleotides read TGTGCCAGCAGCTTACGTGGGACTAGCGGCTCCAAAAACATTCAGTACTTC.

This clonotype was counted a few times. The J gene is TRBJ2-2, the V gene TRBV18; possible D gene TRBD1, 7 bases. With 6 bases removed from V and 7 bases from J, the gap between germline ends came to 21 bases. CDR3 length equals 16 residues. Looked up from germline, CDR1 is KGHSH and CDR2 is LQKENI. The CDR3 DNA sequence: TGTGCCAGCTCTTCGAAGGAGACAGGGAGGTTCGGGGAGCTGTTTTTT. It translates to CASSSKETGRFGELFF.

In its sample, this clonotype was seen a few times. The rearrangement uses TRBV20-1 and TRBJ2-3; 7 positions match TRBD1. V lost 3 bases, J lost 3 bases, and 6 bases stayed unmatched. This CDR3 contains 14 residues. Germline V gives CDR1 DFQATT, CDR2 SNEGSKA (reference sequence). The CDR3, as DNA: TGCAGTGCTAGGAAGACAGGGATAACAGATACGCAGTATTTT. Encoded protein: CSARKTGITDTQYF.

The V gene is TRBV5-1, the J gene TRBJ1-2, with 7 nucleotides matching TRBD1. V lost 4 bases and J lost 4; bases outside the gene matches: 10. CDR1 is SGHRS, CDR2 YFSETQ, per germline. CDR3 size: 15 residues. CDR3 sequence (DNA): TGCGCCAGCAGCCCCAATACAGGGGTTGGCTATGGCTACACCTTC. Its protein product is CASSPNTGVGYGYTF.

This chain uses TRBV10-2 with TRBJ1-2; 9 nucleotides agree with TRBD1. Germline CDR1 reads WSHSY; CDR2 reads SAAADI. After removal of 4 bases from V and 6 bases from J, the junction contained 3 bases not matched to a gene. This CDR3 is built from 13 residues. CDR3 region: CASSVTGGNGYTF. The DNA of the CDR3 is TGCGCCAGCAGTGTGACAGGGGGTAATGGCTACACCTTC.

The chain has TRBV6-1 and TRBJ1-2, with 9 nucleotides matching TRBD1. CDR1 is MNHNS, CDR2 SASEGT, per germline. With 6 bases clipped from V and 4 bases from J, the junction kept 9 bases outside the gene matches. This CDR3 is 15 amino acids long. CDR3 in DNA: TGTGCCAGCAGACCTACAGGGGGCGCGGGCTATGGCTACACCTTC. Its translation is CASRPTGGAGYGYTF.

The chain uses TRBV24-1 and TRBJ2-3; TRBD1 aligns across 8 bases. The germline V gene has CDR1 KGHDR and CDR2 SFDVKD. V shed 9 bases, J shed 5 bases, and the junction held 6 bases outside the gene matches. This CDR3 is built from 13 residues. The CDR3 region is CATSFTGGDTQYF. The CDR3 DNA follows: TGTGCCACCTCCTTTACAGGGGGAGATACGCAGTATTTT.